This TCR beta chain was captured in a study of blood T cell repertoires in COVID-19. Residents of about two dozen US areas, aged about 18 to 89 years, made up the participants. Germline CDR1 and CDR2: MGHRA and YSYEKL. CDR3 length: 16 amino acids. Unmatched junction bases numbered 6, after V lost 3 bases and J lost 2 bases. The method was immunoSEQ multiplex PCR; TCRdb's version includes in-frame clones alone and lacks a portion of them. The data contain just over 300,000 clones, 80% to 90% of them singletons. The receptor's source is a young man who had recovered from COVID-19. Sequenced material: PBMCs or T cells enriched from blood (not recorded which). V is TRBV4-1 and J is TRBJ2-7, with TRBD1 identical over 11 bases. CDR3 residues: CASSQPGQGGPYEQYF. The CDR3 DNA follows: TGCGCCAGCAGCCAGCCGGGACAGGGGGGACCCTACGAGCAGTACTTC.